The clone carrying this T cell receptor (beta chain) was picked up a small number of times. Responders that carried the CFSE label, some 200,000 of them, were plated with some 200,000 irradiated, violet-dye-labeled stimulator cells. This entry comes from a study of graft-versus-host responses after intestinal transplantation. Clones were sequenced by immunoSEQ multiplex PCR, and TCRdb holds only the in-frame ones, with some missing. The data show more than 15,000 clones, with around two fifths seen just once and more than 3% held by the top ten. The starting material was alloreactive CD8+ T cells from a mixed lymphocyte reaction culture, obtained before intestinal transplant. Subset reported: CFSE-low proliferating T cells sorted from approximately six-day pre-transplant mixed lymphocyte reaction (GvH or HvG direction). The sequence derives from a human patient who received an intestinal transplant.

The CDR3: CASSDLGPMNSPLHF. DNA for the CDR3: TGTGCCAGCAGTGATCTGGGGCCTATGAATTCACCCCTCCACTTT. The chain employs TRBV6-1 and TRBJ1-6, with D possibly TRBD1 on 5 matching bases. The CDR3 consists of 15 residues. V lost 3 bases to trimming and J lost 7 bases, with 13 bases between them. CDR1 is MNHNS, CDR2 SASEGT, per germline.